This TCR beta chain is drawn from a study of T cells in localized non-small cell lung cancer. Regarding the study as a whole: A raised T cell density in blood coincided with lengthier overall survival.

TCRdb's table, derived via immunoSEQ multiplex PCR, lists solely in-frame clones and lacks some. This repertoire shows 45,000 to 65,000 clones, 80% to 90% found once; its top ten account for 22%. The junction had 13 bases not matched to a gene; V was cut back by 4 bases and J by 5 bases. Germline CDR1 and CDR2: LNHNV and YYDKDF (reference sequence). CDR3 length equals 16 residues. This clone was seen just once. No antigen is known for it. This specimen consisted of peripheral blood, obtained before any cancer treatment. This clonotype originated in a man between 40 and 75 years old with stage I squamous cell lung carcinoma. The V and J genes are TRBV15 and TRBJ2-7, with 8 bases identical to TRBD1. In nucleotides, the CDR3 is TGTGCCACCAGCAACCACCGGACAGGGAAAGTCCACGAGCAGTACTTC. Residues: CATSNHRTGKVHEQYF. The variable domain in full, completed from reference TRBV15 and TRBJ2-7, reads DAMVIQNPRYQVTQFGKPVTLSCSQTLNHNVMYWYQQKSSQAPKLLFHYYDKDFNNEADTPDNFQSRRPNTSFCFLDIRSPGLGDTAMYLCATSNHRTGKVHEQYFGPGTRLTVT.